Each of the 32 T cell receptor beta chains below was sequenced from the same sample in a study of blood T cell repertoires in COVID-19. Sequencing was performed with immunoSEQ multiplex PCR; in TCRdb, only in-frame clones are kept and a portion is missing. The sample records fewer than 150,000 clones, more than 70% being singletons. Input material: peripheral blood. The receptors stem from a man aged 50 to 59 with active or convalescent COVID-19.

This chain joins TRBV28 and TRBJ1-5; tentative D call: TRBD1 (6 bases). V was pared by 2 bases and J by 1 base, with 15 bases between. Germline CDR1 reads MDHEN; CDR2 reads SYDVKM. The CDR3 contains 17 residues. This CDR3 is CASSLPRQVNSNQPQHF. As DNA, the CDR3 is TGTGCCAGCAGTTTACCCAGACAGGTTAACAGCAATCAGCCCCAGCATTTT. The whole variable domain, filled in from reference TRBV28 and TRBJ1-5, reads DVKVTQSSRYLVKRTGEKVFLECVQDMDHENMFWYRQDPGLGLRLIYFSYDVKMKEKGDIPEGYSVSREKKERFSLILESASTNQTSMYLCASSLPRQVNSNQPQHFGDGTRLSIL.

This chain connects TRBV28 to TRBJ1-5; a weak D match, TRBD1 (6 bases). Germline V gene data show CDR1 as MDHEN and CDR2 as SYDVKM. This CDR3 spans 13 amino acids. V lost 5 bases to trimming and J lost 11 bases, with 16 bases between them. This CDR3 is CASSPPGATTQHF. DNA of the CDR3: TGTGCCAGCAGTCCCCCAGGGGCTACAACCCAGCATTTT.

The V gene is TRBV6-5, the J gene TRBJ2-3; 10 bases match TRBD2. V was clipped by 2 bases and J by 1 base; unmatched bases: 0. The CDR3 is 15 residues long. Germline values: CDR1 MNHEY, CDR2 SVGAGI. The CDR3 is CASSYGLAGTDTQYF. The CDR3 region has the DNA TGTGCCAGCAGTTACGGACTAGCGGGCACAGATACGCAGTATTTT.

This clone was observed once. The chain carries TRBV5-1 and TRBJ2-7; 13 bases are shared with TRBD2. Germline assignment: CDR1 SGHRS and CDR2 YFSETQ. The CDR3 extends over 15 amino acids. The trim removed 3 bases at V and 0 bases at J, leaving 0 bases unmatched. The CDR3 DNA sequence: TGCGCCAGCAGCTGGACTAGCGGGAGCTCCTACGAGCAGTACTTC. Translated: CASSWTSGSSYEQYF.

The DNA of the CDR3 is TGTGCCAGCACTCTTAGGGGGCGACCCACAGATACGCAGTATTTT. It codes for CASTLRGRPTDTQYF. The chain joins TRBV9 to TRBJ2-3, with 7 bases fitting TRBD1. CDR1 SGDLS and CDR2 YYNGEE come from the germline V gene. This CDR3 is 15 amino acids long. The J segment lost 2 bases and the V segment lost 6 bases, leaving 9 bases of the junction unmatched.

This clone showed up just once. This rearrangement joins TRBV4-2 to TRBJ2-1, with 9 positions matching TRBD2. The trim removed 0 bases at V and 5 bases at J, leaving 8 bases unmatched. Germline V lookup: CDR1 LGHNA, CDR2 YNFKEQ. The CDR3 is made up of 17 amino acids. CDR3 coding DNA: TGTGCCAGCAGCCAAGATGGGTCTAGCGGGACAAACAATGAGCAGTTCTTC. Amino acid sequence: CASSQDGSSGTNNEQFF.

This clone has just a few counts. CDR3 sequence reads: CASSHSGRGNSNQPQHF. CDR3 coding DNA: TGTGCCAGCAGCCACAGTGGGCGGGGGAATAGCAATCAGCCCCAGCATTTT. V gene TRBV28 combines with J gene TRBJ1-5; D possibly corresponds to TRBD1 (5 bases). The CDR3 is made up of 17 amino acids. Trimming took 6 bases from V and 0 from J, leaving 18 bases between them. The germline V gene encodes CDR1 MDHEN and CDR2 SYDVKM. Combining the CDR3 with reference TRBV28 and TRBJ1-5 gives the whole variable domain DVKVTQSSRYLVKRTGEKVFLECVQDMDHENMFWYRQDPGLGLRLIYFSYDVKMKEKGDIPEGYSVSREKKERFSLILESASTNQTSMYLCASSHSGRGNSNQPQHFGDGTRLSIL.

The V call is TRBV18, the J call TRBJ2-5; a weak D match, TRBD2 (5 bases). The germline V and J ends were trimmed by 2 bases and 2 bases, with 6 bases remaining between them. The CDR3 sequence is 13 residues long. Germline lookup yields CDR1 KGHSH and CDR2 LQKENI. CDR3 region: CASSPEGQETQYF. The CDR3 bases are TGTGCCAGCTCACCAGAGGGTCAAGAGACCCAGTACTTC.

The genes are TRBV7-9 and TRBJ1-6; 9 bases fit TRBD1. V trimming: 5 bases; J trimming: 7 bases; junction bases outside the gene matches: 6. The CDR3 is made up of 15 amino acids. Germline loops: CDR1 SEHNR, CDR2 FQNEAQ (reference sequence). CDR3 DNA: TGTGCCAGCAGCCCAGGGACAGGGTTGAATTCACCCCTCCACTTT. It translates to CASSPGTGLNSPLHF.

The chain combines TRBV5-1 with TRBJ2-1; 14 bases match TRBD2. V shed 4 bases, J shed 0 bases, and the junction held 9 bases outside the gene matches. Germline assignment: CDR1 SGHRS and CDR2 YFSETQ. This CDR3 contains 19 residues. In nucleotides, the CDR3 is TGCGCCAGCAGCCCCACCGGGACTAGCGGGAGTAACTCCTACAATGAGCAGTTCTTC. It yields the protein CASSPTGTSGSNSYNEQFF.

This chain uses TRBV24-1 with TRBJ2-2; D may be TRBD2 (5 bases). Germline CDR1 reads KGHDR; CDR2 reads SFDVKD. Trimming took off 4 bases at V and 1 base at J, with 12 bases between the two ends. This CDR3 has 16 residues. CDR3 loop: CATSEAGSGNTGELFF. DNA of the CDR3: TGTGCCACCAGTGAGGCAGGAAGCGGGAACACCGGGGAGCTGTTTTTT.

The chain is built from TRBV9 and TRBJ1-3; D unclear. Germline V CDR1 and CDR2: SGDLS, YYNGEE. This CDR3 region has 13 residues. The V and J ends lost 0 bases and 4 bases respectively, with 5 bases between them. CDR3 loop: CASSVDLGNTIYF. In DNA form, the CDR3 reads TGTGCCAGCAGCGTAGACTTGGGAAACACCATATATTTT.

The CDR3 spells CASSRRIGDYNEQFF. In DNA, the CDR3 is TGTGCCAGCAGCCGCAGGATAGGCGACTACAATGAGCAGTTCTTC. This chain connects TRBV6-5 to TRBJ2-1; D unresolved. Between the trimmed V and J ends, which lost 6 bases and 3 bases, there was a span of 15 bases. The germline CDR1 and CDR2 sequences are MNHEY and SVGAGI. CDR3 size: 15 residues.

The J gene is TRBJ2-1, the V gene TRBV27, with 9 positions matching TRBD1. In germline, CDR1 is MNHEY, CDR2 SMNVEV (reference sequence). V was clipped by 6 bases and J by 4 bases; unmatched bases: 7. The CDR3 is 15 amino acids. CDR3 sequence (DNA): TGTGCCAGCAGCGGACAGGGGAGCAGATACAATGAGCAGTTCTTC. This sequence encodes CASSGQGSRYNEQFF.

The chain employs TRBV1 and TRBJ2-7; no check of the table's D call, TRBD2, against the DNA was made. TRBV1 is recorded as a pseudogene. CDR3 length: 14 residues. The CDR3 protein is CTSSHSSGAHEQYF. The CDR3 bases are TGCACCAGCAGCCATAGTAGCGGGGCCCACGAGCAGTACTTC.

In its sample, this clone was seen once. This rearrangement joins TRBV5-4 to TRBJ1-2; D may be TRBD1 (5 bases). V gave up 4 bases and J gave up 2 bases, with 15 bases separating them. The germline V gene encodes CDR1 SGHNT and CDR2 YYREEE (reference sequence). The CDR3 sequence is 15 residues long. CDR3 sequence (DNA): TGTGCCAGCAGCCCCGACCCACAGGCAAACTATGGCTACACCTTC. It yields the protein CASSPDPQANYGYTF.

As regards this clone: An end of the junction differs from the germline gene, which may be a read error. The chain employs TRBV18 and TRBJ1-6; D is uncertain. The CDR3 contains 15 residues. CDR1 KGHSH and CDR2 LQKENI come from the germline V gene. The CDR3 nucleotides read TGTGCCAGCACACCCCCGGGAACGACTAAGTCACCCCTCCACTTT. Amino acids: CASTPPGTTKSPLHF.

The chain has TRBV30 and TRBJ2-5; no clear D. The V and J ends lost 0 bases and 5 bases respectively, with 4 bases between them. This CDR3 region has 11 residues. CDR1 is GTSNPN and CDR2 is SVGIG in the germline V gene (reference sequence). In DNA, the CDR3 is TGTGCCTGGAGTGTACTTGAGACCCAGTACTTC. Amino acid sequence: CAWSVLETQYF.

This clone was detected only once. The CDR3 region is CASSPPGTLSGNTIYF. CDR3 DNA: TGTGCCAGCAGCCCTCCCGGTACTCTCTCTGGAAACACCATATATTTT. The V gene is TRBV5-5, the J gene TRBJ1-3; D gene unclear. This CDR3 spans 16 amino acids. Germline V gene data show CDR1 as SGHKS and CDR2 as YYEKEE (reference sequence). V was trimmed by 4 bases and J by 0 bases, leaving 14 bases between them.

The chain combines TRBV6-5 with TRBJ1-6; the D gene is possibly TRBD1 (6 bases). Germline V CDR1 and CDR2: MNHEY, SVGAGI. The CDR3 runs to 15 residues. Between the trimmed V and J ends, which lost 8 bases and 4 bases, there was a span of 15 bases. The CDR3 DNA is TGTGCCAGCCGCAGGGCAGGGGCTTATAATTCACCCCTCCACTTT. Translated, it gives CASRRAGAYNSPLHF.

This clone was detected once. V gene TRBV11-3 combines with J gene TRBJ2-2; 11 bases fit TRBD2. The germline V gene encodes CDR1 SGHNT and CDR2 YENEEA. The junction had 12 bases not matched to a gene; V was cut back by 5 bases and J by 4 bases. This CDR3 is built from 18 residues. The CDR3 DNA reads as TGTGCCAGCAGCCCCTCGACTAGCGGGAACGGGGGCACCGGGGAGCTGTTTTTT. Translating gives CASSPSTSGNGGTGELFF.

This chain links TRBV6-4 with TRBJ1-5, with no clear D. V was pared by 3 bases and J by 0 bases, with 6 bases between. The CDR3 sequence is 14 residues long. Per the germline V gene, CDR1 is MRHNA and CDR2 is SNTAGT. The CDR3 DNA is TGTGCCAGCAGTGAAGCGTATAGCAATCAGCCCCAGCATTTT. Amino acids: CASSEAYSNQPQHF.

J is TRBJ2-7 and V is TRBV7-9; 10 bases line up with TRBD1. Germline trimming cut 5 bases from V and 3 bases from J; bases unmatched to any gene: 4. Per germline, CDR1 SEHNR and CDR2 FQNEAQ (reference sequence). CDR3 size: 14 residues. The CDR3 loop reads CASSPRDRGYEQYF. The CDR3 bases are TGTGCCAGCAGCCCCCGGGACAGGGGCTACGAGCAGTACTTC.

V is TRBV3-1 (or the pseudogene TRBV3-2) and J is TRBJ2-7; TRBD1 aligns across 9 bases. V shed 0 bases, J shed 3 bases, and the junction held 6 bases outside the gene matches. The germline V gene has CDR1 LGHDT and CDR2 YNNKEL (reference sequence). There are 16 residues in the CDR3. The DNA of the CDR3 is TGTGCCAGCAGCCAAGATCCCGGGACAGGGAACTACGAGCAGTACTTC. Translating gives CASSQDPGTGNYEQYF.

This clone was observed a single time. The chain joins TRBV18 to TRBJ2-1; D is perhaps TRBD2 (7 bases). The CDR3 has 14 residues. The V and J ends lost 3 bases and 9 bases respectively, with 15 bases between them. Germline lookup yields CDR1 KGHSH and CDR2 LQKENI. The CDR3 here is CASSPVGGLGEQFF. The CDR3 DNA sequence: TGTGCCAGCTCACCCGTCGGGGGGCTCGGTGAGCAGTTCTTC.

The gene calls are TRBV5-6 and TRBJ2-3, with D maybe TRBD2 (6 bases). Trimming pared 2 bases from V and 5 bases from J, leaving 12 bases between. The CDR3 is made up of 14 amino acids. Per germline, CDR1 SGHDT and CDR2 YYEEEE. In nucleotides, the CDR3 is TGTGCCAGCAGCTTACTAGCCGGTAAAGATACGCAGTATTTT. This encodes CASSLLAGKDTQYF.

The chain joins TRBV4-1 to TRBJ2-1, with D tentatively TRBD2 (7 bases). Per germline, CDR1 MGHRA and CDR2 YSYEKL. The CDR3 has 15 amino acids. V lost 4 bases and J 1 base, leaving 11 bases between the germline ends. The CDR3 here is CASSREGQSYNEQFF. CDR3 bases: TGCGCCAGCAGCCGGGAGGGACAATCCTACAATGAGCAGTTCTTC.

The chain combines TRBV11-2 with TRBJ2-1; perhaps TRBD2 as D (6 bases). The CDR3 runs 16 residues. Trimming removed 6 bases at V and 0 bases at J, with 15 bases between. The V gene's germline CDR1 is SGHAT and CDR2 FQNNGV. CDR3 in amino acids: CASRPWGRRSYNEQFF. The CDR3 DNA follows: TGTGCCAGCAGACCCTGGGGGAGGCGCTCCTACAATGAGCAGTTCTTC.

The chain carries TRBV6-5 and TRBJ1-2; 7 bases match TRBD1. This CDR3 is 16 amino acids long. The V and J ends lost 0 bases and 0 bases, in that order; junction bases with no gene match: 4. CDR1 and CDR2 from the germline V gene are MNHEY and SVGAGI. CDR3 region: CASSYSWDSSNYGYTF. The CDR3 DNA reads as TGTGCCAGCAGTTACTCGTGGGACAGCTCTAACTATGGCTACACCTTC.

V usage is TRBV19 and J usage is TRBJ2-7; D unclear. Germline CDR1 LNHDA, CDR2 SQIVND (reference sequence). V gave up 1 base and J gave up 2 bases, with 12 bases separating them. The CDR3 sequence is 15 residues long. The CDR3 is CASSIANALTYEQYF. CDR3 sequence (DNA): TGTGCCAGTAGTATAGCTAATGCTTTAACCTACGAGCAGTACTTC.

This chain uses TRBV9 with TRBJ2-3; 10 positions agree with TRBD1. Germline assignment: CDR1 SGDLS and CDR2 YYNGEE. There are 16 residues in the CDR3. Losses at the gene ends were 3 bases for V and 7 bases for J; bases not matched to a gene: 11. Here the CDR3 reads CASSGGQGSGSNTQYF. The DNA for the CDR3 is TGTGCCAGCAGCGGGGGACAGGGGTCGGGGTCTAATACGCAGTATTTT.

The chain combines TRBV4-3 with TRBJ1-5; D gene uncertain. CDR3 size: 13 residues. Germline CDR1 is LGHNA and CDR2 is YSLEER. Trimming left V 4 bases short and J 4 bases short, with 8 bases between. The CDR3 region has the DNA TGCGCCAGCAGCCTCACAGAGAATCAGCCCCAGCATTTT. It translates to CASSLTENQPQHF.